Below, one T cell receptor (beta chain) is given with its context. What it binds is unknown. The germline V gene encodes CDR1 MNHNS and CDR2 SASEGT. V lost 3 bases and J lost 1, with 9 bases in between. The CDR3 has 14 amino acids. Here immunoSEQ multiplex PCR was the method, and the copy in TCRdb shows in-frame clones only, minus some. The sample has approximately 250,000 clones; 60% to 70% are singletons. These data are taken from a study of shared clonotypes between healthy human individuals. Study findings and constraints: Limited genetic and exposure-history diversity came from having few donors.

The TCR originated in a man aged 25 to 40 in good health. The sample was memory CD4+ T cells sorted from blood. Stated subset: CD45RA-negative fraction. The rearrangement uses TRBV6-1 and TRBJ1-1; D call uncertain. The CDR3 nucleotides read TGTGCCAGCAGTGAGGTGTGGGGGAACACTGAAGCTTTCTTT. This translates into CASSEVWGNTEAFF.